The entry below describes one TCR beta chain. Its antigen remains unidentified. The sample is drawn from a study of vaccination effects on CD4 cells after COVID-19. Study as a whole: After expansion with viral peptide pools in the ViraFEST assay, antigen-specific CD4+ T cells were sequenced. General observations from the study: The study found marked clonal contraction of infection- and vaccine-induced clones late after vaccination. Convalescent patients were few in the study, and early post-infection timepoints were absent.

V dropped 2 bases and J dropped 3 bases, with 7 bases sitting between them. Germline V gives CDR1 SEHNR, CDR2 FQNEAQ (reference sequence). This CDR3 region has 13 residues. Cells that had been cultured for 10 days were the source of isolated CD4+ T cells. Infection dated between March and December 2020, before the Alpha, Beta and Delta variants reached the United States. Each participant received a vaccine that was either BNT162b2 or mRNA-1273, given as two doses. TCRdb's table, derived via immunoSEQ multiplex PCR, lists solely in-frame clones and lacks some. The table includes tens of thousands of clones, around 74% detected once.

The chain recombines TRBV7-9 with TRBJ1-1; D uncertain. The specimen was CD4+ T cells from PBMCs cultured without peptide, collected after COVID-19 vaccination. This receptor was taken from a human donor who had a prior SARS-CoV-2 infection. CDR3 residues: CASSLQSDTEAFF. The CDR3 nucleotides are TGTGCCAGCAGCTTACAATCGGACACTGAAGCTTTCTTT.